This T cell receptor beta chain was recorded in a study of early T cells in non-severe SARS-CoV-2 infection. Overall study: Sequenced bulk RNA came from whole blood that was unsorted, and chains were unpaired.

Individually, cDNA molecules had unique molecular identifiers attached to them. MiXCR was run by TCRdb on the 5' RACE reads, yielding one entry per CDR3 protein. The sample comprises about 90,000 distinct CDR3 sequences, less than 15% of which are singletons, and under 4.5% rests with the top ten. V was pared by 2 bases and J by 4 bases, with 3 bases of the junction left unmatched. The CDR3 has 14 residues. This clonotype has a handful of counts. V usage is TRBV12-3 or TRBV12-4 and J usage is TRBJ1-1; 8 nucleotides line up with TRBD1. The sequencing used whole blood, collected at baseline. This sequence was found in an adult who was a healthcare worker with PCR-confirmed SARS-CoV-2 infection or an uninfected control (not recorded which). The CDR3 coding sequence is TGTGCCAGCAGTTTACAGGGGGCGGCCACTGAAGCTTTCTTT. It is translated as CASSLQGAATEAFF.